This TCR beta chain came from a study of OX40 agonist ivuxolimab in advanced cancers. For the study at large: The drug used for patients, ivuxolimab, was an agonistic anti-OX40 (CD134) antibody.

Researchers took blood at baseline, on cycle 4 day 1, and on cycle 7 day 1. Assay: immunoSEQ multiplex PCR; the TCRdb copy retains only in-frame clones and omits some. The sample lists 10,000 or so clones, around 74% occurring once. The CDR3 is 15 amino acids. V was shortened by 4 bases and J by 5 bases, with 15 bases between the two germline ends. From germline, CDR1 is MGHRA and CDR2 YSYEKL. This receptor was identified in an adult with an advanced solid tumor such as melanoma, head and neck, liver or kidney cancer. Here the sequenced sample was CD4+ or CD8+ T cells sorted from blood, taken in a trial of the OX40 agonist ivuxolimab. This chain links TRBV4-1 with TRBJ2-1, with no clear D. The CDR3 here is CASSLVPPRNNEQFF. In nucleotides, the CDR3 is TGCGCCAGCAGCCTGGTTCCCCCACGGAACAATGAGCAGTTCTTC.